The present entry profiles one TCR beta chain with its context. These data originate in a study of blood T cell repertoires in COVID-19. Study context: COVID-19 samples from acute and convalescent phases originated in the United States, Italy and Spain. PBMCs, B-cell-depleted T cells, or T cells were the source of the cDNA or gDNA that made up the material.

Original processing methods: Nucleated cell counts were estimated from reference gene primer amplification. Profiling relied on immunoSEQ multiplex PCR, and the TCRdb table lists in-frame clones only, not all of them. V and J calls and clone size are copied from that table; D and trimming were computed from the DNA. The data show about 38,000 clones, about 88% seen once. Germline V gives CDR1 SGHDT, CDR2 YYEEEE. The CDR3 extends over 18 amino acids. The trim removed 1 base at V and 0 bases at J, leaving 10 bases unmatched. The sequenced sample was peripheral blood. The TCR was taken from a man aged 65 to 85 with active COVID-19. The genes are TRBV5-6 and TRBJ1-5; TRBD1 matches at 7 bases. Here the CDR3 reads CASSLSSARGYSNQPQHF. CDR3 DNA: TGTGCCAGCAGCTTGTCGTCGGCCAGGGGGTATAGCAATCAGCCCCAGCATTTT.